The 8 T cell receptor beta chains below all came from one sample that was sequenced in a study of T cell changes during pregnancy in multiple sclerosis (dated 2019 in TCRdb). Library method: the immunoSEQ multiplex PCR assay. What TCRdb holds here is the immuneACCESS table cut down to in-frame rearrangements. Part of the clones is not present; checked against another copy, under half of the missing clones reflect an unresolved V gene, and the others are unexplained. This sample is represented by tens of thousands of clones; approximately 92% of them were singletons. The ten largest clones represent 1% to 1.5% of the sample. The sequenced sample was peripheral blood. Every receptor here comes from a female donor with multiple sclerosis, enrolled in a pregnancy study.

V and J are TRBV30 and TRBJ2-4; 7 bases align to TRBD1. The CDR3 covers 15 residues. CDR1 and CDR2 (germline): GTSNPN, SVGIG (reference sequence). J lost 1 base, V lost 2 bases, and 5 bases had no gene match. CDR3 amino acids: CAWSPTTGAKNIQYF. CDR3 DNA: TGTGCCTGGAGTCCCACGACAGGGGCCAAAAACATTCAGTACTTC.

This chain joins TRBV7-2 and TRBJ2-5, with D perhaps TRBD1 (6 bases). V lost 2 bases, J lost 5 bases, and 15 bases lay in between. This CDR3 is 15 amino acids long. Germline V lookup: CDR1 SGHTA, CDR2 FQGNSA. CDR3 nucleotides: TGTGCCAGCAGCTTAACAGGGCAGATTATTGAGACCCAGTACTTC. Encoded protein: CASSLTGQIIETQYF.

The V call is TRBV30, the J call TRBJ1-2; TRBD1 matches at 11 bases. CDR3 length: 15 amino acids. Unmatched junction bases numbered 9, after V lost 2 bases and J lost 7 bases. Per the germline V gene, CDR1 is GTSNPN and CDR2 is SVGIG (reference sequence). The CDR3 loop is CAWSPRDRGSSGYTF. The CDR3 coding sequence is TGTGCCTGGAGTCCCCGGGACAGGGGGTCGTCTGGCTACACCTTC.

The DNA of the CDR3 is TGCAGTGCTACACTCGCAGATACGCAGTATTTT. This codes for CSATLADTQYF. The chain recombines TRBV20-1 with TRBJ2-3; D is uncertain. CDR3 length equals 11 residues. V lost 4 bases, J lost 4 bases, and 6 bases lay in between. From germline, CDR1 is DFQATT and CDR2 SNEGSKA (reference sequence).

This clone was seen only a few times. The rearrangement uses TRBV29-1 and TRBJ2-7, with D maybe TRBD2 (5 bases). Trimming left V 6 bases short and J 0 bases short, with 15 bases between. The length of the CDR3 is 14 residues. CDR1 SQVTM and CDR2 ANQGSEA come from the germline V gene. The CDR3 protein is CSVRPPGSSYEQYF. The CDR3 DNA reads TGCAGCGTCCGACCCCCTGGGAGCTCCTACGAGCAGTACTTC.

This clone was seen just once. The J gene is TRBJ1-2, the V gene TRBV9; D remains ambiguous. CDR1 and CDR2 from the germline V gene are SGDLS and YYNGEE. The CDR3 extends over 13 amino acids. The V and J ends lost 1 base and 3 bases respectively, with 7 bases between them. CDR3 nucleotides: TGTGCCAGCAGCGTACCCCTGGACTATGGCTACACCTTC. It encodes CASSVPLDYGYTF.

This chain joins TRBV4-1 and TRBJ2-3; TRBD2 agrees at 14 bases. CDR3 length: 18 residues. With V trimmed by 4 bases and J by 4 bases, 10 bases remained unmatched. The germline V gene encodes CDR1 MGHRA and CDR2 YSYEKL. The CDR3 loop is CASSPLIRLAGGADTQYF. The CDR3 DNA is TGCGCCAGCAGCCCCCTCATTCGACTAGCGGGAGGGGCAGATACGCAGTATTTT.

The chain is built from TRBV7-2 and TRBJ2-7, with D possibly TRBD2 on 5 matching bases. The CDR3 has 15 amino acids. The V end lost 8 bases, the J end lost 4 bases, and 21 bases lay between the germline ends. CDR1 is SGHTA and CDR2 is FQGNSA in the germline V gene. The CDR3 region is CASSDEGTSAYEQYF. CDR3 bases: TGTGCCAGCTCAGATGAGGGTACCTCCGCTTACGAGCAGTACTTC.